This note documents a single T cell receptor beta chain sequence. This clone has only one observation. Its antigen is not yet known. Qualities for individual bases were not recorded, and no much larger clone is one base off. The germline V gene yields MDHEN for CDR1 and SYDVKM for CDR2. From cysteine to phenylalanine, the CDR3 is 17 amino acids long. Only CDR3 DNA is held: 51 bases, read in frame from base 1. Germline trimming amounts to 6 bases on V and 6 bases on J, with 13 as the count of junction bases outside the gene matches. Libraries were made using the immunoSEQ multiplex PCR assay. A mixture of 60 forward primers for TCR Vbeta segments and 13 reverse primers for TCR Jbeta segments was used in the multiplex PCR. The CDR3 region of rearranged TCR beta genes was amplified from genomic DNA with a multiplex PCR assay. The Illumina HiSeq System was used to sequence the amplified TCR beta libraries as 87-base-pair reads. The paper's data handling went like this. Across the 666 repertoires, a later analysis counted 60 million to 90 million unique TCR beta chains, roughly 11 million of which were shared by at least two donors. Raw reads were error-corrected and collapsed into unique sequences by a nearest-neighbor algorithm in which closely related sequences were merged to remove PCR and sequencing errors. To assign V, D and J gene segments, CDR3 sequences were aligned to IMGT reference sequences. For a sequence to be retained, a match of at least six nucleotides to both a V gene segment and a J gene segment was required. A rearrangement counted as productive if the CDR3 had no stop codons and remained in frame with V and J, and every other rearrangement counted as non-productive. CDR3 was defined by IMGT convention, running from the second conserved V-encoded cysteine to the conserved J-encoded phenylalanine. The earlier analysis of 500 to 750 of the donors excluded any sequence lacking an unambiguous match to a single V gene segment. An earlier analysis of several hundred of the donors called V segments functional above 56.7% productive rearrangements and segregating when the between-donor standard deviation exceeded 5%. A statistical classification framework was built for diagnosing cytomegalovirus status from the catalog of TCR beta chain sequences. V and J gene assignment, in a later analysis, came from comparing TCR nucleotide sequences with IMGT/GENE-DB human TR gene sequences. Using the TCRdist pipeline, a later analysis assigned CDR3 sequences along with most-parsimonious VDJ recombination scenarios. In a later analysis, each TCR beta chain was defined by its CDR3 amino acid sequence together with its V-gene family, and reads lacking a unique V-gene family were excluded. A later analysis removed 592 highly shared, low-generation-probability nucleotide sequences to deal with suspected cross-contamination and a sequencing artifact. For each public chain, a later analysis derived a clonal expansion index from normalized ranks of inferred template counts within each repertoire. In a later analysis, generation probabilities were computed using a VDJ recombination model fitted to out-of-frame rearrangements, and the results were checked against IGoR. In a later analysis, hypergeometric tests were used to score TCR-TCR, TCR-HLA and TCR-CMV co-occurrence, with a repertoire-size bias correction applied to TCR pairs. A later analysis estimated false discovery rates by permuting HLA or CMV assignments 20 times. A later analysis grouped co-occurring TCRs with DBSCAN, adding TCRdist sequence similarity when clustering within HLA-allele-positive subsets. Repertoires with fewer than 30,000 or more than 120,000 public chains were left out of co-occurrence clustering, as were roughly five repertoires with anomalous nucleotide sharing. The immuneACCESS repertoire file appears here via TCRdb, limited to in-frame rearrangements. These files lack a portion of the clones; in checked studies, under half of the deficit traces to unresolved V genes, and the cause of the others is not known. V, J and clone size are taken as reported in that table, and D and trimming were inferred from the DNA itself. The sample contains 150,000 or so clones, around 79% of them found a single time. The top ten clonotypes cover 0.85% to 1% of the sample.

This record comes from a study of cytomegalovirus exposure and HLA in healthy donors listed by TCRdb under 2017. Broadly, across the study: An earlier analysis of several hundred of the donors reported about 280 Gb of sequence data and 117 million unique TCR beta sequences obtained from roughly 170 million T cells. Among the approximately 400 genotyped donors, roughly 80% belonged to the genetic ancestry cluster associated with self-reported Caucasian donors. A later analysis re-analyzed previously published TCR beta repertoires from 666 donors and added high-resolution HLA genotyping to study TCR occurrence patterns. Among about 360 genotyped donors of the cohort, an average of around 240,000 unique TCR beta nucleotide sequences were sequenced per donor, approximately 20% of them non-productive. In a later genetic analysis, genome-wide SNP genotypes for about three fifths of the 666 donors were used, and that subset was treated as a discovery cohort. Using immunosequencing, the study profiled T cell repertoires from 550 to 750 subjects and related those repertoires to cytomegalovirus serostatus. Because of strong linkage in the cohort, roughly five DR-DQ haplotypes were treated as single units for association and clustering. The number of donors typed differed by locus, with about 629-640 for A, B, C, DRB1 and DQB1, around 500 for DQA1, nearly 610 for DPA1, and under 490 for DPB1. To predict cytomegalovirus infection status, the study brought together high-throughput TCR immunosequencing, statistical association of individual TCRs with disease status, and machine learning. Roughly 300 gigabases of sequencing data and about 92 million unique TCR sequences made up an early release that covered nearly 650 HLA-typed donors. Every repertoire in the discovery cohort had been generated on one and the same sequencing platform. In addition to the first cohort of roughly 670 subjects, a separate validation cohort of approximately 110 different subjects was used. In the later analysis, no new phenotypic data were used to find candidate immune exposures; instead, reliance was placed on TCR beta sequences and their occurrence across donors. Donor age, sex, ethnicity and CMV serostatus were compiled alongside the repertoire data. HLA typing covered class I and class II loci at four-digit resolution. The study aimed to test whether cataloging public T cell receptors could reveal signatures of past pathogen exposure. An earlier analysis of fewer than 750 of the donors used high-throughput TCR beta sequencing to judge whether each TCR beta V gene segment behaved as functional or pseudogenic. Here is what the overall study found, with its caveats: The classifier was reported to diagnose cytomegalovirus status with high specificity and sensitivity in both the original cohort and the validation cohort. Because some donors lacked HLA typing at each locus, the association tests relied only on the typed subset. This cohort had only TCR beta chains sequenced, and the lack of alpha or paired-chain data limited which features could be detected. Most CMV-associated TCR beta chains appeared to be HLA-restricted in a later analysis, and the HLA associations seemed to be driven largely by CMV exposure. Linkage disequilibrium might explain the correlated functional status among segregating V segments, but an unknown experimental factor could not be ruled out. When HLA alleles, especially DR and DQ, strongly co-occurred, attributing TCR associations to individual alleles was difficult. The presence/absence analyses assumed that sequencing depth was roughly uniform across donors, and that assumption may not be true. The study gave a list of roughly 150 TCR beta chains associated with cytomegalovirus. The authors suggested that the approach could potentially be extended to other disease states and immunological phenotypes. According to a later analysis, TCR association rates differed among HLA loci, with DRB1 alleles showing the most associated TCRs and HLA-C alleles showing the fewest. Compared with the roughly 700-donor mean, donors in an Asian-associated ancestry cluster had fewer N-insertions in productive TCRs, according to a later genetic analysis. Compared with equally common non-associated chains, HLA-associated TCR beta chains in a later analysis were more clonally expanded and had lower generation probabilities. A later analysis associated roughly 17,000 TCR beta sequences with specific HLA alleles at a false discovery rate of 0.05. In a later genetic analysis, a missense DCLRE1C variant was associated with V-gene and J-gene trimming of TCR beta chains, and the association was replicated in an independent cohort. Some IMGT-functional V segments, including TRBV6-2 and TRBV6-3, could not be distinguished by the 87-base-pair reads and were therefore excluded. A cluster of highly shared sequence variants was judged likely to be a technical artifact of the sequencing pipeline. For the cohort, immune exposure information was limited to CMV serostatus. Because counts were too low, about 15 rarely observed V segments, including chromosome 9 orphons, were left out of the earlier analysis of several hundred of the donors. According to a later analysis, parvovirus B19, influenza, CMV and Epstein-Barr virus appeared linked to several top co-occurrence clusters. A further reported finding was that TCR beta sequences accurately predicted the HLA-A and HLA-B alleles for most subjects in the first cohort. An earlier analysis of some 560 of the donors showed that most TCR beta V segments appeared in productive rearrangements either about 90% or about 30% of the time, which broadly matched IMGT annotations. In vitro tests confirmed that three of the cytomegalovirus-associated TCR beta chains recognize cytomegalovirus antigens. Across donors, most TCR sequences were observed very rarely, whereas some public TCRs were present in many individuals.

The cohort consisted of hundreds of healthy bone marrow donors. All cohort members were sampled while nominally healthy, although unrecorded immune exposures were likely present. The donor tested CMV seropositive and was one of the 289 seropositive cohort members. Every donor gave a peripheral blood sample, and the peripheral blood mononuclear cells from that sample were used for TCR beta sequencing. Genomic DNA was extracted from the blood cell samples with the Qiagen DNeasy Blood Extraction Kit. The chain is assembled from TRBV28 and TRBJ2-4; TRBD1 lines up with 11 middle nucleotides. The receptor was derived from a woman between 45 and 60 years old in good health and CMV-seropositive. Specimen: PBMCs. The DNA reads TGTGCCAGCAGATCACACGGACAGGGGGCATATCGAAACATTCAGTACTTC. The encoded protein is CASRSHGQGAYRNIQYF.